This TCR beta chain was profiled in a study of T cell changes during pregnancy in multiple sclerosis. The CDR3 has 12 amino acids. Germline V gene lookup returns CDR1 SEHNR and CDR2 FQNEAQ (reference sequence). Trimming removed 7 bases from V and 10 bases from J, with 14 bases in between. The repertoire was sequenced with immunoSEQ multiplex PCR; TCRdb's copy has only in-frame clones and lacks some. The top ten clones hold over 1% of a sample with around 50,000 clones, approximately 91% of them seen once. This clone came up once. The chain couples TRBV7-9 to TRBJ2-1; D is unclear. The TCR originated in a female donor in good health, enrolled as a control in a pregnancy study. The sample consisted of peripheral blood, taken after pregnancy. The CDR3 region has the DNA TGTGCCAGCAACGTGGGTAGCCGGGAGCAGTTCTTC. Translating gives CASNVGSREQFF. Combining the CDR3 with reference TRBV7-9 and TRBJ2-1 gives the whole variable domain DTGVSQNPRHKITKRGQNVTFRCDPISEHNRLYWYRQTLGQGPEFLTYFQNEAQLEKSRLLSDRFSAERPKGSFSTLEIQRTEQGDSAMYLCASNVGSREQFFGPGTRLTVL.